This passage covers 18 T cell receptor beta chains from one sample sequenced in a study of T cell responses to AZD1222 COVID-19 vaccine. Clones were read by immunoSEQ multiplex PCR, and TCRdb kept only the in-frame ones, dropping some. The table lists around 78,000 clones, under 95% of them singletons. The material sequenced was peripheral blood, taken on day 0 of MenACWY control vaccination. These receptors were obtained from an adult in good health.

The CDR3: CASSLRQGPYEQYF. CDR3 DNA: TGTGCCAGCTCCCTTAGACAGGGCCCCTACGAGCAGTACTTC. The V and J genes are TRBV18 and TRBJ2-7, with 7 bases identical to TRBD1. The CDR3 is 14 residues long. The junction had 7 bases not matched to a gene; V was cut back by 6 bases and J by 2 bases. Germline-derived CDR1 and CDR2 are KGHSH and LQKENI.

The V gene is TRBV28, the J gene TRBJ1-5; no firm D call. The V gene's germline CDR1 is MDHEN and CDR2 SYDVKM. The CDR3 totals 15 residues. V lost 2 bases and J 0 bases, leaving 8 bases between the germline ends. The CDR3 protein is CASSLGPDSNQPQHF. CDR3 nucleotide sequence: TGTGCCAGCAGTTTAGGGCCAGATAGCAATCAGCCCCAGCATTTT.

The chain's CDR3 is CASSYGQGTRTQYF. The CDR3 bases are TGTGCCAGCAGTTACGGACAGGGAACACGTACGCAGTATTTT. The J gene is TRBJ2-3, the V gene TRBV6-5; 8 bases line up with TRBD1. The germline gives CDR1 MNHEY, CDR2 SVGAGI. The ends lost 2 bases at V and 8 bases at J; junction bases unmatched: 6. This CDR3 is built from 14 residues.

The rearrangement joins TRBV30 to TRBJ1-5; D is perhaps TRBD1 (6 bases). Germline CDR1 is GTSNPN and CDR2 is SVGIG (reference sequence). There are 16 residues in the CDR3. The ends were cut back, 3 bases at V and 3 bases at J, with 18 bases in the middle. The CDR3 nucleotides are TGTGCCTGGAGCGGTCAGGGGAGGACCCTCAATCAGCCCCAGCATTTT. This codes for CAWSGQGRTLNQPQHF.

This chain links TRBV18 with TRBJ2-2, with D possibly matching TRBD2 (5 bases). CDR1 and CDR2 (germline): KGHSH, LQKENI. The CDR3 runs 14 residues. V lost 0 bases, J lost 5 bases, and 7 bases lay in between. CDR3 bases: TGTGCCAGCTCACCACCGGGAGAGACCGGGGAGCTGTTTTTT. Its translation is CASSPPGETGELFF.

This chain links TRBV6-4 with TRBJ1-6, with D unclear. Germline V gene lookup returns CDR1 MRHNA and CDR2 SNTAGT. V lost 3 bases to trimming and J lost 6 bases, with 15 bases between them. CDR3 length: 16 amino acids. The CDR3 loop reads CASSESGVGGNSPLHF. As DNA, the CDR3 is TGTGCCAGCAGTGAATCCGGGGTTGGCGGTAATTCACCCCTCCACTTT.

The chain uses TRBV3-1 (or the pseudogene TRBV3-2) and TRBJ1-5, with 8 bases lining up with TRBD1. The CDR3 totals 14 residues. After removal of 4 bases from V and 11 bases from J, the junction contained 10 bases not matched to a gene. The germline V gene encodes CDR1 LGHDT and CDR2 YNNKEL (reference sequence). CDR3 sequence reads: CASSPGQGSTAQHF. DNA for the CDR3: TGTGCCAGCAGCCCCGGACAGGGCTCAACAGCCCAGCATTTT.

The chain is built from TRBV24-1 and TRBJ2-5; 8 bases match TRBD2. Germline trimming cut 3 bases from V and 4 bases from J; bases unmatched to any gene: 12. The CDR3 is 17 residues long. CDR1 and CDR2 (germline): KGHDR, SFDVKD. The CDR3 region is CATSDNPGLDVGETQYF. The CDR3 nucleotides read TGTGCCACCAGTGATAATCCGGGACTAGATGTAGGAGAGACCCAGTACTTC.

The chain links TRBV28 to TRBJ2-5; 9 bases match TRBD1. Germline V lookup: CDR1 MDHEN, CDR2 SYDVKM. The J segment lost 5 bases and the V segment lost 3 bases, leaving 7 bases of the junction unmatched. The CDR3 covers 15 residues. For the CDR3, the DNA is TGTGCCAGCAGTTTCTCAACAGGGGGCGGGGAGACCCAGTACTTC. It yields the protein CASSFSTGGGETQYF. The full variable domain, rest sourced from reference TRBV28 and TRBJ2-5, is DVKVTQSSRYLVKRTGEKVFLECVQDMDHENMFWYRQDPGLGLRLIYFSYDVKMKEKGDIPEGYSVSREKKERFSLILESASTNQTSMYLCASSFSTGGGETQYFGPGTRLLVL.

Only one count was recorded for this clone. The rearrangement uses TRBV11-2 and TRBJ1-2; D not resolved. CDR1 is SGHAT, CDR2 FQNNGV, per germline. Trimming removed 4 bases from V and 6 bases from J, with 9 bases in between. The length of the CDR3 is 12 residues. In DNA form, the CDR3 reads TGTGCCAGCAGCTCTGAGGGAAATGGCTACACCTTC. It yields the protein CASSSEGNGYTF.

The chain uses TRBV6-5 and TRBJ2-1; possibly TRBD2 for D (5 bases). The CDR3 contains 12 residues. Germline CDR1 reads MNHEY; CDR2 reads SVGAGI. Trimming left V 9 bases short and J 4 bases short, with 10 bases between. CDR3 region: CASGRGYNEQFF. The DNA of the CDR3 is TGTGCCAGTGGACGGGGTTACAATGAGCAGTTCTTC.

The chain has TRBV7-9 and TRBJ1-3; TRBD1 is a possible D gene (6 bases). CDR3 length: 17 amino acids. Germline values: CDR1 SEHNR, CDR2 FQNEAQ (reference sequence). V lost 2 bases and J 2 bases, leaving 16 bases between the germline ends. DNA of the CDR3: TGTGCCAGCAGCTTAAAGAGAAACAGGGAAGCTGGAAACACCATATATTTT. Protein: CASSLKRNREAGNTIYF.

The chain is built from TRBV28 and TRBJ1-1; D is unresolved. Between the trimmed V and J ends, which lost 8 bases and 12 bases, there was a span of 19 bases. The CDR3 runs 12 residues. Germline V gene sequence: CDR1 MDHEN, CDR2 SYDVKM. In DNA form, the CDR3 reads TGTGCCAGCTCCTTGAAAAGGGAGAAATCTTTCTTT. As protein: CASSLKREKSFF. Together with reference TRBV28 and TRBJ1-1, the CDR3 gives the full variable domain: DVKVTQSSRYLVKRTGEKVFLECVQDMDHENMFWYRQDPGLGLRLIYFSYDVKMKEKGDIPEGYSVSREKKERFSLILESASTNQTSMYLCASSLKREKSFFGQGTRLTVV.

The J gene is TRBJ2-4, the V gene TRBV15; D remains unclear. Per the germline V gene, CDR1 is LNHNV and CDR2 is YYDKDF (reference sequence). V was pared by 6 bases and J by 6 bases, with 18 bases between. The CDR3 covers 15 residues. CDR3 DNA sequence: TGTGCCACCAGTTTCGGGTTAGAGACGGGAAACATTCAGTACTTC. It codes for CATSFGLETGNIQYF.

The CDR3 DNA reads as TGTGCCACTCGACGGACGGTCTGGTCCGAGCAGTACTTC. Protein: CATRRTVWSEQYF. The rearrangement uses TRBV6-5 and TRBJ2-7; D unclear. The germline V gene has CDR1 MNHEY and CDR2 SVGAGI. The CDR3 runs 13 residues. The V gene lost 10 bases and the J gene lost 6 bases, with 19 bases spanning the gap.

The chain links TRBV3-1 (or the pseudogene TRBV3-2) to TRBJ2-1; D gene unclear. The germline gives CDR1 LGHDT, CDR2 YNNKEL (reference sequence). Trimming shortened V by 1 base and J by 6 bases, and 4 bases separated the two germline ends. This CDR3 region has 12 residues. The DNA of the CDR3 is TGTGCCAGCAGCCAAGGCCGCAATGAGCAGTTCTTC. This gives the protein CASSQGRNEQFF.

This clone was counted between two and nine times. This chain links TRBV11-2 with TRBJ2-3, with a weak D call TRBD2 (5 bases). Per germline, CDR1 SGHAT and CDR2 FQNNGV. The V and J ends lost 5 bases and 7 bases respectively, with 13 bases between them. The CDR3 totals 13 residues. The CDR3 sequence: CASSKLGMYTQYF. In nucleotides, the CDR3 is TGTGCCAGCAGCAAACTAGGGATGTATACGCAGTATTTT.

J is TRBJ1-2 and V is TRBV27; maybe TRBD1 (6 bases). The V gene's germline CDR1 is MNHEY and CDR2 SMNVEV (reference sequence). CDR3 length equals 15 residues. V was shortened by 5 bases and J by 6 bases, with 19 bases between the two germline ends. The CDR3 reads CASSPVMGAGDGYTF. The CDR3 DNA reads TGTGCCAGCAGTCCCGTCATGGGGGCTGGGGATGGCTACACCTTC.